Shown below are 10 T cell receptor beta chains from a single sample sequenced in a study of blood T cells in healthy people across ages. Alongside a J-beta primer mix, a sample-barcoded 5' primer served in a second PCR lasting about 6 to 12 cycles. TCRdb itself ran the 5' RACE reads through MiXCR, one entry per CDR3 protein. Seen here are around 990,000 distinct CDR3 sequences, 35% to 45% observed once, and the top ten hold about an eighth. What was sequenced was blood. The origin of the receptors is a man younger than 35 in good health.

This clonotype was detected only a few times. The chain combines TRBV7-6 with TRBJ2-3; TRBD2 might be the D (5 bases). The CDR3 length is 14 residues. V lost 1 base and J lost 5, with 10 bases in between. Per the germline V gene, CDR1 is SGHVS and CDR2 is FNYEAQ. The CDR3 DNA follows: TGTGCCAGCAGCTTAGACGGGGTTGGAGATACGCAGTATTTT. Translating it yields CASSLDGVGDTQYF.

The chain employs TRBV4-2 and TRBJ2-1; perhaps TRBD1 as D (7 bases). Germline lookup yields CDR1 LGHNA and CDR2 YNFKEQ. Trimming took off 0 bases at V and 6 bases at J, with 9 bases between the two ends. The CDR3 runs 14 residues. The CDR3 loop is CASSQDRGANEQFF. CDR3 sequence (DNA): TGTGCCAGCAGCCAAGACAGGGGGGCCAATGAGCAGTTCTTC.

The chain links TRBV4-3 to TRBJ2-3; 7 bases map to TRBD1. Germline V gives CDR1 LGHNA, CDR2 YSLEER. The CDR3 contains 17 residues. V gave up 4 bases and J gave up 2 bases; unmatched junction bases: 12. The chain's CDR3 is CASSRSLTGQNTDTQYF. The CDR3 DNA reads TGCGCCAGCAGCCGGTCCCTCACGGGACAGAACACAGATACGCAGTATTTT.

As for this clonotype: This is likely a read error, given that the CDR3 carries no conserved phenylalanine or tryptophan at its end. The chain is built from TRBV14 and TRBJ2-7, with D tentatively TRBD1 (5 bases). The CDR3 has 16 residues. Deletions cut 0 bases from V and 2 bases from J, with 14 bases between. In germline, CDR1 is SGHDN, CDR2 FVKESK. The CDR3 sequence: CASSQDQWQGPYEQYL. Written as DNA, the CDR3 is TGTGCCAGCAGCCAAGACCAGTGGCAGGGTCCCTACGAGCAGTACTTA.

A few counts support this clonotype. The CDR3 DNA reads TGTGCCAGCAGCGTAGTAACTCTAGCGGGGGTCTACAATGAGCAGTTCTTC. Protein: CASSVVTLAGVYNEQFF. The chain couples TRBV9 to TRBJ2-1; 10 bases fit TRBD2. The J segment lost 3 bases and the V segment lost 0 bases, leaving 6 bases of the junction unmatched. Germline CDR1 and CDR2: SGDLS and YYNGEE. The CDR3 spans 17 residues.

Concerning this clonotype: This may come from a read error, since a much larger clone is one base off. This sequence joins TRBV20-1 and TRBJ2-4; TRBD2 matches at 7 bases. The better agreement between TRBJ2-7 and the DNA end casts doubt on the J call. Germline V gene data show CDR1 as DFQATT and CDR2 as SNEGSKA (reference sequence). The CDR3 sequence is 12 residues long. The CDR3 protein is CSARRGLYEQYF. The CDR3 nucleotides are TGCAGTGCTAGACGGGGACTATACGAGCAGTACTTC.

This rearrangement joins TRBV20-1 to TRBJ2-7, with TRBD2 identical over 14 bases. The length of the CDR3 is 15 residues. Losses at the gene ends were 6 bases for V and 1 base for J; bases not matched to a gene: 5. Per the germline V gene, CDR1 is DFQATT and CDR2 is SNEGSKA (reference sequence). The CDR3 loop reads CSAPGTSGGSYEQYF. CDR3 DNA: TGCAGTGCCCCAGGGACTAGCGGGGGTTCCTACGAGCAGTACTTC.

CDR3 coding DNA: TGCAGTGCTAGAGACAGGAAAGCAACTAATGAAAAACTGTTTTTT. This encodes CSARDRKATNEKLFF. The V and J genes are TRBV20-1 and TRBJ1-4; D gene uncertain. The germline gives CDR1 DFQATT, CDR2 SNEGSKA (reference sequence). Trimming removed 0 bases at V and 0 bases at J, with 8 bases between. The CDR3 has 15 amino acids.

The rearrangement uses TRBV2 and TRBJ2-7; D gene ambiguous. This CDR3 is 11 amino acids long. V dropped 4 bases and J dropped 7 bases, with 8 bases sitting between them. Germline V lookup: CDR1 SNHLY, CDR2 FYNNEI. In nucleotides, the CDR3 is TGTGCCAGCAGTGTGCGTTTAGAGCAGTACTTC. Its translation: CASSVRLEQYF.

In the case of this clonotype: This may come from a read error, since a much larger clone is one base off. The gene calls are TRBV5-1 and TRBJ2-3, with no clear D. This CDR3 region has 13 residues. CDR1 is SGHRS and CDR2 is YFSETQ in the germline V gene. The germline V and J ends were trimmed by 5 bases and 8 bases, with 15 bases remaining between them. The CDR3 DNA reads TGCGCCAGCAGGACCTCCGACTCAGCTACGCAGTATTTT. Its protein product is CASRTSDSATQYF.